The rows below give T cell receptor beta chains drawn from one sample of a study of control samples from healthy donors and cancer patients. Measured with immunoSEQ multiplex PCR; TCRdb has only the in-frame clones, and not every one. Of 140,000 to 150,000 clones in the sample, about 91% were seen once. The sample consisted of blood. Source of these receptors: a man between 25 and 39 years old in good health. Each CDR3 is given with its conserved first and last residue. The order of the fields is D gene, clone size, V gene, J gene, CDR3 DNA, CDR3 protein. A D gene is named only where the DNA matches it firmly. Where a row states a size, it is once, few, many or the class of an expanded clone; other rows omit it.

.,.,TRBV6-5,TRBJ2-3,TGTGCCAGCAGTTATATGGCAAAACGCACAGATACGCAGTATTTT,CASSYMAKRTDTQYF
TRBD2,.,TRBV7-3,TRBJ2-3,TGTGCCAGCAGTAGTCCGGGACTAGCGGGGGCCCTCACAGATACGCAGTATTTT,CASSSPGLAGALTDTQYF
.,.,TRBV14,TRBJ2-3,TGTGCCAGCAGCCAAGTCAAGGGAGTAGCAGATACGCAGTATTTT,CASSQVKGVADTQYF
TRBD1,.,TRBV28,TRBJ1-4,TGTGCCAGCAATCTGGGACAGGGGGCTCATGAAAAACTGTTTTTT,CASNLGQGAHEKLFF
.,.,TRBV27,TRBJ1-1,TGTGCCAGCAGTTTAGGATATGGAAACACTGAAGCTTTCTTT,CASSLGYGNTEAFF
.,.,TRBV24-1,TRBJ2-7,TGTGCCACCAGTGATTTGCGGGGGCCCGAGCAGTACTTC,CATSDLRGPEQYF
.,.,TRBV6-5,TRBJ1-6,TGTGCCAGCAGTTCAAGGGGTGGTGGGAATTCACCCCTCCACTTT,CASSSRGGGNSPLHF
.,.,TRBV11-2,TRBJ1-1,TGTGCCAGCAGCTTACCCGGCCCGAACACTGAAGCTTTCTTT,CASSLPGPNTEAFF
.,.,TRBV19,TRBJ2-7,TGTGCCAGTAGTATAAGTAGCAGCTCCTACGAGCAGTACTTC,CASSISSSSYEQYF
.,.,TRBV6-5,TRBJ1-3,TGTGCCAGCAGTGGAAACACCATATATTTT,CASSGNTIYF
.,.,TRBV27,TRBJ1-2,TGTGCCAGCAGTCCGTCGGCGAACTATGGCTACACCTTC,CASSPSANYGYTF
TRBD1,.,TRBV7-9,TRBJ2-5,TGTGCCAGCAGCTTAGGGCAGGGGGCTGGAGAGACCCAGTACTTC,CASSLGQGAGETQYF
.,.,TRBV19,TRBJ1-4,TGTGCCAGTAATTCGGCAGGGGACTATGCAACTAATGAAAAACTGTTTTTT,CASNSAGDYATNEKLFF
.,.,TRBV27,TRBJ2-2,TGTGCCAGCAGTGCACAGGGTGGTAAGACCGGGGAGCTGTTTTTT,CASSAQGGKTGELFF
.,.,TRBV5-1,TRBJ1-1,TGCGCCAGCAGGCGACGGGAGAGTTCTAACACTGAAGCTTTCTTT,CASRRRESSNTEAFF
.,.,TRBV10-3,TRBJ1-1,TGTGCCATCAGCATGACAGAGTTGAACACTGAAGCTTTCTTT,CAISMTELNTEAFF
TRBD1,.,TRBV20-1,TRBJ1-5,TGCAGTGCTAGTCTTCCGGGACAGGGTAGCAATCAGCCCCAGCATTTT,CSASLPGQGSNQPQHF
TRBD2,.,TRBV5-8,TRBJ2-7,TGTGCCAGCAGACAGGCGGGGGGGCCTTACGAGCAGTACTTC,CASRQAGGPYEQYF
.,.,TRBV3-1/TRBV3-2,TRBJ1-2,TGTGCCAGCAGCCCCCTCCTCCGACAGAACTATGGCTACACCTTC,CASSPLLRQNYGYTF
TRBD1,.,TRBV19,TRBJ2-7,TGTGCCAGTACCGTATCCGGGACAGTCACCTACGAGCAGTACTTC,CASTVSGTVTYEQYF
.,.,TRBV5-1,TRBJ2-2,TGCGCCAGCAGCTTGGTGGGGCCCCAAGGGACCGGGGAGCTGTTTTTT,CASSLVGPQGTGELFF
TRBD1,.,TRBV19,TRBJ2-1,TGTGCCAGTAGTATTAAGAGGGACAGTTACAATGAGCAGTTCTTC,CASSIKRDSYNEQFF
TRBD1,once,TRBV19,TRBJ2-7,TGTGCCAGTAGTTACGGGACAGGGCGGGAGCAGTACTTC,CASSYGTGREQYF
.,.,TRBV9,TRBJ2-7,TGTGCCAGCAGCTTCGGGACCGCCTACGAGCAGTACTTC,CASSFGTAYEQYF
.,.,TRBV7-9,TRBJ1-2,TGTGCCAGCAGCTCGACAGGCTATGGCTACACCTTC,CASSSTGYGYTF
TRBD2,.,TRBV6-5,TRBJ2-1,TGTGCCAGCACTCCTAGCGGGGGGGCCTACAATGAGCAGTTCTTC,CASTPSGGAYNEQFF
TRBD2,once,TRBV3-1/TRBV3-2,TRBJ2-1,TGTGCCAGCAGCCAAGTACTAGCGGGCATCAATGAGCAGTTCTTC,CASSQVLAGINEQFF
.,.,TRBV21-1,TRBJ1-1,TGTGCCAGCATCGGACAGCCGGCTCCCATGAACACTGAAGCTTTCTTT,CASIGQPAPMNTEAFF
TRBD2,.,TRBV5-4,TRBJ2-7,TGTGCCAGCAGCTTGGGCCCTGGAAGCGGGGCTTCTCAAGAGCAGTACTTC,CASSLGPGSGASQEQYF
.,once,TRBV5-1,TRBJ1-4,TGCGCCAGCAGCTTCGGGGAAACAGGGGAAAAACTGTTTTTT,CASSFGETGEKLFF
TRBD1,.,TRBV9,TRBJ1-2,TGTGCCAGCAGCGTAGCGGGACAGGTCTATGGCTACACCTTC,CASSVAGQVYGYTF
.,.,TRBV7-2,TRBJ1-5,TGTGCCAGCAGCAGGGAATCAGGGCAGCCCCAGCATTTT,CASSRESGQPQHF
TRBD1,medium-sized,TRBV30,TRBJ1-4,TGTGCCTGGAGTAATACCGGGACAGGGTACTCAACTAATGAAAAACTGTTTTTT,CAWSNTGTGYSTNEKLFF
.,.,TRBV21-1,TRBJ2-7,TGTGCCAGCAGCAACTTCGGGGGGGCCCACGAGCAGTACTTC,CASSNFGGAHEQYF
.,.,TRBV24-1,TRBJ2-5,TGTGCCACCAGTGATTCAGGACCCGAAAAAGAGACCCAGTACTTC,CATSDSGPEKETQYF
.,.,TRBV3-1/TRBV3-2,TRBJ1-2,TGTGCCAGCAGCCACAGCATGGAGGTCTATGGCTACACCTTC,CASSHSMEVYGYTF
.,.,TRBV19,TRBJ2-1,TGTGCCAGTAGGGGGGGTTACAATGAGCAGTTCTTC,CASRGGYNEQFF
TRBD2,.,TRBV7-2,TRBJ2-1,TGTGCCAGCAGCGTAACTAGCGGGGAATTCAATGAGCAGTTCTTC,CASSVTSGEFNEQFF
TRBD1,.,TRBV9,TRBJ2-1,TGTGCCAGCAGCGTCCCCGGGACAGGGTACAATGAGCAGTTCTTC,CASSVPGTGYNEQFF
.,.,TRBV6-4,TRBJ1-6,TGTGCCAGCAGTGACTCGGCGACAGGCCGCTCACCCCTCCACTTT,CASSDSATGRSPLHF
TRBD2,.,TRBV27,TRBJ2-1,TGTGCCAGCAGTTTGAGGGGAGGGAGCAATGAGCAGTTCTTC,CASSLRGGSNEQFF
.,.,TRBV21-1,TRBJ1-3,TGTGCCAGCAGCAAACCCCCCGAGGGTGATGGAAACACCATATATTTT,CASSKPPEGDGNTIYF
.,.,TRBV30,TRBJ1-2,TGTGCCTGGGCCGATCGGAACTATGGCTACACCTTC,CAWADRNYGYTF
TRBD1,.,TRBV25-1,TRBJ1-1,TGTGCCAGCAGGGGACAGGGGGAAGGGACTGAAGCTTTCTTT,CASRGQGEGTEAFF
TRBD1,.,TRBV9,TRBJ2-7,TGTGCCAGCAGCGTCGGGACAGGGACCTACGAGCAGTACTTC,CASSVGTGTYEQYF
.,once,TRBV5-1,TRBJ1-1,TGCGCCAGCAGCTTATTCGCCAGGGCAAACACTGAAGCTTTCTTT,CASSLFARANTEAFF
.,few,TRBV7-9,TRBJ2-7,TGTGCCAGCACGTCAGTGACCTACGAGCAGTACTTC,CASTSVTYEQYF
.,few,TRBV5-1,TRBJ2-3,TGCGCCAGCAGCTGGAGACCCGATCCCACAGATACGCAGTATTTT,CASSWRPDPTDTQYF
.,.,TRBV11-2,TRBJ1-4,TGTGCCAGCAGCAAGAGTCGGGGGTCTAATGAAAAACTGTTTTTT,CASSKSRGSNEKLFF
.,.,TRBV9,TRBJ1-2,TGTGCCAGCAGCCCACGGCAGGCTCTGGGCTACACCTTC,CASSPRQALGYTF
.,.,TRBV28,TRBJ1-2,TGTGCCAGCAGTTTTCAACCGCATGGCTACACCTTC,CASSFQPHGYTF
TRBD2,.,TRBV4-1,TRBJ2-3,TGCGCCAGCAGCCCTACTAGCGGGGGGCACGCTGGCACAGATACGCAGTATTTT,CASSPTSGGHAGTDTQYF
TRBD2,.,TRBV30,TRBJ2-7,TGTGCCTGGAGTGTAGCGGGAGGGGGGGAATACGAGCAGTACTTC,CAWSVAGGGEYEQYF
TRBD1,.,TRBV5-1,TRBJ2-3,TGCGCCAGCAGCTTGGGACAGGGGGCGCCGGCAGATACGCAGTATTTT,CASSLGQGAPADTQYF
.,.,TRBV5-4,TRBJ1-2,TGTGCCAGCAGTATGACAGAGAACTATGGCTACACCTTC,CASSMTENYGYTF
.,.,TRBV29-1,TRBJ1-2,TGCAGCGTTGAAGATTATGGGTATGGCTACACCTTC,CSVEDYGYGYTF
.,once,TRBV7-3,TRBJ2-7,TGTGCCAGCAGCTTAACGGTAGGAGGTGGATACGAGCAGTACTTC,CASSLTVGGGYEQYF
.,.,TRBV5-1,TRBJ2-2,TGCGCCAGCAGCGGTCCTAGCCGGAACACCGGGGAGCTGTTTTTT,CASSGPSRNTGELFF
.,.,TRBV19,TRBJ1-2,TGTGCCAGTAGTATGTGGACTAACTATGGCTACACCTTC,CASSMWTNYGYTF